The clone carrying this TCR beta chain occurred a few times. Gene names are the mouse ones. Read sequence stops 4 residues before the CDR3 end, and the germline J gene provides the missing end. These data are taken from a study of CD8+ T cells in alopecia areata. The CDR3 runs to 14 residues. V lost 0 bases and J 0 bases, leaving 8 bases between the germline ends. CDR1 GKSSPN and CDR2 SITVG come from the germline V gene. RNA was extracted and reverse transcribed into cDNA as the sequencing template. Clones were read by immunoSEQ multiplex PCR, and TCRdb kept only the in-frame ones, dropping some. The table lists 2,000 or so clones, with no singletons.

This TCR derives from a C3H/HeJ mouse with alopecia areata. Mouse strain MHC haplotype: H2-k. Sequenced material: lesional skin. This rearrangement joins TRBV31 to TRBJ1-2; tentatively, D is TRBD1 (5 bases). The covered CDR3 bases are TGTGCCTGGAGTCTAGACAGAGCAAACTCC. Translating gives CAWSLDRANS. The full CDR3 reads CAWSLDRANSDYTF.